This paragraph covers one TCR beta chain sequence. The CDR3 is 18 residues long. V lost 3 bases to trimming and J lost 1 base, with 21 bases between them. In germline, CDR1 is MGHRA, CDR2 YSYEKL. The Seattle patients joined while their infection was active and were tracked longitudinally afterward. This record belongs to a study of blood T cell repertoires in COVID-19. Whole-study context: Specimens from acute and convalescent COVID-19 originated in the United States, Italy and Spain.

Methods used by the authors: Researchers report that nucleated cell counts were estimated from reference gene primer amplification. Produced via immunoSEQ multiplex PCR; TCRdb's table is partial and in-frame only. The V and J calls and clone size are taken from that table; D and trimming were inferred from the DNA. The table lists roughly 150,000 clones, 75% to 90% of them singletons. Material: peripheral blood. The TCR comes from a man between 18 and 35 years old with COVID-19, enrolled during active disease. The chain employs TRBV4-1 and TRBJ2-5; tentative D call: TRBD2 (6 bases). CDR3 loop: CASSHAEVWRGPQETQYF. CDR3 nucleotides: TGCGCCAGCAGCCATGCCGAGGTATGGCGGGGCCCCCAAGAGACCCAGTACTTC.